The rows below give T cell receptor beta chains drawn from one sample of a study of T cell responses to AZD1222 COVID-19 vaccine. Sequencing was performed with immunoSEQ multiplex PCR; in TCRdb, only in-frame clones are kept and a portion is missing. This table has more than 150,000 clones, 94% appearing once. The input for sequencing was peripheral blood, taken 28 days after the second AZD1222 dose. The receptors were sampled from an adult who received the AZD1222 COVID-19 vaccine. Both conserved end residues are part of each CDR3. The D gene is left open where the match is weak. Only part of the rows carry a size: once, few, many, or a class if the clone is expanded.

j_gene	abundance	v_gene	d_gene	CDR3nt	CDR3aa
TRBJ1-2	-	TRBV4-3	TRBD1	TGCGCCAGCAGCCAAGAAGTCGTGGGACAGGGCACTCCGACCTATGGCTACACCTTC	CASSQEVVGQGTPTYGYTF
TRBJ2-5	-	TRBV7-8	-	TGTGCCAGCAGCTTAGGGGGACAGACCCAGTACTTC	CASSLGGQTQYF
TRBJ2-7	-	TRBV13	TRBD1	TGTGCCAGCAGTCCAGGACAGGAGAGCTCCTACGAGCAGTACTTC	CASSPGQESSYEQYF
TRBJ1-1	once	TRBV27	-	TGTGCCAGCAGTTTCACAGATTACACTGAAGCTTTCTTT	CASSFTDYTEAFF
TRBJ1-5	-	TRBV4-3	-	TGCGCCAGCAGCCAAGACCGGGATCAGCCCCAGCATTTT	CASSQDRDQPQHF
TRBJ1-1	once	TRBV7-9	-	TGTGCCAGCAGCTTAGCAGGGACACTGAACACTGAAGCTTTCTTT	CASSLAGTLNTEAFF
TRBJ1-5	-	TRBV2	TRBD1	TGTGCCAGCATCGACAGGGGGCAGGGGCCCCAGCATTTT	CASIDRGQGPQHF
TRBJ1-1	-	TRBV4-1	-	TGCGCCAGCAGCCAAGGATCAGGGATGAACACTGAAGCTTTCTTT	CASSQGSGMNTEAFF
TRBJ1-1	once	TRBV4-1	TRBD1	TGCGCCAGCAGCAGGGGACAGGGTGGCACTGAAGCTTTCTTT	CASSRGQGGTEAFF
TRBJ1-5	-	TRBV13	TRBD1	TGTGCCAGCAAAAAACAGGGGGCAAATCAGCCCCAGCATTTT	CASKKQGANQPQHF
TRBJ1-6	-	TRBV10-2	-	TGCGCCAGCATTGGGGTAAATTCACCCCTCCACTTT	CASIGVNSPLHF
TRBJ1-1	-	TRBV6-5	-	TGTGCCATCCGGTTGAACACTGAAGCTTTCTTT	CAIRLNTEAFF
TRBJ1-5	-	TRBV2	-	TGTGCCAGCAGAAAGAGTAATATGGCGGGCGGGGATCAGCCCCAGCATTTT	CASRKSNMAGGDQPQHF
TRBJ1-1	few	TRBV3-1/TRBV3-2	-	TGTGCCAGCAGCTCGGGACATCTCACTGAAGCTTTCTTT	CASSSGHLTEAFF
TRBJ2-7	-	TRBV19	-	TGTGCCAGTAGCCGGTGGAGGGGGGCCTACGAGCAGTACTTC	CASSRWRGAYEQYF
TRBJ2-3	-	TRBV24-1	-	TGTGCCACCAGTGAACAGGCTCTCACAGATACGCAGTATTTT	CATSEQALTDTQYF
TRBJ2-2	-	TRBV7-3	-	TGTGCCAGCAGCTTTGGTAGCGGGAACACCGGGGAGCTGTTTTTT	CASSFGSGNTGELFF
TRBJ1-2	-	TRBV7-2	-	TGTGCCAGCAGCTCCGTAAACCTAGGGCGTTCTGGCTACACCTTC	CASSSVNLGRSGYTF
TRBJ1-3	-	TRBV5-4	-	TGTGCCAGCAGCCTGATTGGCTCTGGAAACACCATATATTTT	CASSLIGSGNTIYF
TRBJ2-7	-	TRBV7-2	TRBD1	TGTGCCAGCAGCCCATTGACCGGACAGGGGGCCAACGAGCAGTACTTC	CASSPLTGQGANEQYF
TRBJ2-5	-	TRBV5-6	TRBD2	TGTGCCAGCAGCGGGGCGGGGGACCAAGAGACCCAGTACTTC	CASSGAGDQETQYF
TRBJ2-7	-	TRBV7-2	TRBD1	TGTGCCAGCAGCGTGGACAGGGTCAACTCCTACGAGCAGTACTTC	CASSVDRVNSYEQYF
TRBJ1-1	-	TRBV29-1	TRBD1	TGCAGCGGAGGGGGCTCTAACACTGAAGCTTTCTTT	CSGGGSNTEAFF
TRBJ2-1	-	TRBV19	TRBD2	TGTGCCAGTAGTATCTTAAGCGGGGGGCCTTTCAATGAGCAGTTCTTC	CASSILSGGPFNEQFF
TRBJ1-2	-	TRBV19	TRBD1	TGTGCCAGTAGTAACGGCGGGACAGACTATGGCTACACCTTC	CASSNGGTDYGYTF
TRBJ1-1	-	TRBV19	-	TGTGCCAGTAGTGGATTCAATAGGCCGAACACTGAAGCTTTCTTT	CASSGFNRPNTEAFF
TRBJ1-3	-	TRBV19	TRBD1	TGTGCCAGTAGTGTACAGGGGAAAACTGGAAACACCATATATTTT	CASSVQGKTGNTIYF
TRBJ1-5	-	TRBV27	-	TGTGCCAGCAGTTCGGGGTATAGCAATCAGCCCCAGCATTTT	CASSSGYSNQPQHF
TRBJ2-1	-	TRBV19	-	TGTGCCAGTAGTATAAATTTAGGGCGGCACAACAATGAGCAGTTCTTC	CASSINLGRHNNEQFF
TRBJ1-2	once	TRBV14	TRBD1	TGTGCCAGCAGCCAAGATTTGGGATGGACAGGGGGCGATGGCTACACCTTC	CASSQDLGWTGGDGYTF
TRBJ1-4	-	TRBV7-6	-	TGTGCCAGCAGCTTGGGCAGCAATGAAAAACTGTTTTTT	CASSLGSNEKLFF
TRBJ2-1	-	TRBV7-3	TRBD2	TGTGCCAGCAGCCGGACTAGCGGGGCATCCTACAATGAGCAGTTCTTC	CASSRTSGASYNEQFF
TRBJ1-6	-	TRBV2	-	TGTGCCAGCAGTGAACGAGGCAGAGAATATAATTCACCCCTCCACTTT	CASSERGREYNSPLHF
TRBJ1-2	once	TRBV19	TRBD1	TGTGCCAGTAGTGGGGACAGTAACTTCTATGGCTACACCTTC	CASSGDSNFYGYTF
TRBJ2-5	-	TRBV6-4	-	TGTGCCAGCAGTGAATCCGCGGGACCCCAAGAGACCCAGTACTTC	CASSESAGPQETQYF
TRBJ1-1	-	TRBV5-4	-	TGTGCCAGCAGTTCCCCAGGCCTTAGGACTGAAGCTTTCTTT	CASSSPGLRTEAFF
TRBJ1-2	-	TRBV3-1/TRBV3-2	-	TGTGCCAGCAGCCAAATACCCGGGGCCCAATATGGCTACACCTTC	CASSQIPGAQYGYTF
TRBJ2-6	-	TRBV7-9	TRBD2	TGTGCCAGCAGCTTAGGCGGGGGCTCTGGGGCCAACGTCCTGACTTTC	CASSLGGGSGANVLTF
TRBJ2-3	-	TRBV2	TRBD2	TGTGCCAGCAGGGAGACTAGCGGGGGAATAGATACGCAGTATTTT	CASRETSGGIDTQYF
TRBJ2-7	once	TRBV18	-	TGTGCCAGCTCACCACTCGAGGTAGGGGGTTTGGACGAGCAGTACTTC	CASSPLEVGGLDEQYF
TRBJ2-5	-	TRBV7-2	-	TGTGCCAGCAGCCCAATGGTGGGGGGTGTGGAAGAGACCCAGTACTTC	CASSPMVGGVEETQYF
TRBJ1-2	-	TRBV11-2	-	TGTGCCAGCAGCTTAGAAGGGACTGCCATCTATGGCTACACCTTC	CASSLEGTAIYGYTF
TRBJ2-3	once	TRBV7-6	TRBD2	TGTGCCAGCAGCTTAACTCGTTCGGGGGGGCCAGATACGCAGTATTTT	CASSLTRSGGPDTQYF
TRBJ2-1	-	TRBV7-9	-	TGTGCCAGCAGCTCTATAGCGGACCGGGTTTCTGAGCAGTTCTTC	CASSSIADRVSEQFF
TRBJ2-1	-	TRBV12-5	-	TGTGCTAGTGGCCCTTCTGAGCCCTCCTACAATGAGCAGTTCTTC	CASGPSEPSYNEQFF
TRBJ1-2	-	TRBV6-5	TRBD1	TGTGCCAGCAGTTATGGGCAGGGGGCGGGTGGCTACACCTTC	CASSYGQGAGGYTF
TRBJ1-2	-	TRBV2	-	TGTGCCAGCAGTGTAGACGGAGGAACTAACTATGGCTACACCTTC	CASSVDGGTNYGYTF
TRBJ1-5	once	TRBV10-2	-	TGCGCCAGCAGTGAAAGTGGCTGGGCAGCGCAGGGGCCCCAGCATTTT	CASSESGWAAQGPQHF
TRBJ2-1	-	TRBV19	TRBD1	TGTGCCAGTAGTATAGGGACAGGGGGCATGAATGAGCAGTTCTTC	CASSIGTGGMNEQFF
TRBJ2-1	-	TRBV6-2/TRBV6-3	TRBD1	TGTGCCAGCAGCCTGTGGACAGGGAACAATGAGCAGTTCTTC	CASSLWTGNNEQFF
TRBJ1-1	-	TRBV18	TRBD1	TGTGCCAGCTCATCATACTCGGGACAGATGAACACTGAAGCTTTCTTT	CASSSYSGQMNTEAFF
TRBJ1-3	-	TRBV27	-	TGTGCCAGCAGTGAGACGGCGAGCTCTGGAAACACCATATATTTT	CASSETASSGNTIYF
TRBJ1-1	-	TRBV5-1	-	TGCGCCAGCAGCCCGGCGGCGTTTCAGAACACTGAAGCTTTCTTT	CASSPAAFQNTEAFF
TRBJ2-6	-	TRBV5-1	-	TGCGCCAGCAGCTTGGCAGGGGTACCCGGTGGGGCCAACGTCCTGACTTTC	CASSLAGVPGGANVLTF